The text below deals with one T cell receptor (beta chain). Its recognized antigen is unknown. Nothing much larger sits one base from this clone, and base qualities are not available. The cohort consisted of more than 650 healthy bone marrow donors. At the time of sampling, all cohort members were nominally healthy, though unrecorded immune exposures were likely present. The donor tested CMV seronegative and was one of the 352 seronegative cohort members. A peripheral blood sample was collected from each donor, and TCR beta sequencing was performed on peripheral blood mononuclear cells. The Qiagen DNeasy Blood Extraction Kit was used to extract genomic DNA from the blood cell samples. The library was prepared using the immunoSEQ multiplex PCR assay. The multiplex PCR relied on a mix of 60 forward primers for TCR Vbeta segments and 13 reverse primers for TCR Jbeta segments. The CDR3 region of rearranged TCR beta genes was amplified from genomic DNA with a multiplex PCR assay. The amplified TCR beta libraries were sequenced on the Illumina HiSeq System as 87-base-pair reads. The authors' analysis ran thus. A later analysis tallied 75 million to 95 million unique TCR beta chains across the 700 or so repertoires, and around 10 million of those chains were shared by two or more donors. Raw reads were error-corrected and collapsed into unique sequences by a nearest-neighbor algorithm in which closely related sequences were merged to remove PCR and sequencing errors. Alignment of CDR3 sequences to IMGT reference sequences was used to assign V, D and J gene segments. For a sequence to be retained, a match of at least six nucleotides was required to both a V gene segment and a J gene segment. A rearrangement was called productive if the CDR3 had no stop codons and remained in frame with V and J, and every other rearrangement was called non-productive. CDR3 was defined according to IMGT convention as the region running from the second conserved V-encoded cysteine to the conserved J-encoded phenylalanine. The earlier analysis of some 580 of the donors excluded any sequence lacking an unambiguous match to a single V gene segment. In an earlier analysis of approximately 590 of the donors, V segments were called functional above 56.7% productive rearrangements and were called segregating when the between-donor standard deviation exceeded 5%. A statistical classification framework was built for diagnosing cytomegalovirus status from the catalog of TCR beta chain sequences. In a later analysis, TCR nucleotide sequences were compared against IMGT/GENE-DB human TR gene sequences so that V and J genes could be assigned. In a later analysis, CDR3 sequences and most-parsimonious VDJ recombination scenarios were assigned using the TCRdist pipeline. In a later analysis, every TCR beta chain was defined by the combination of its CDR3 amino acid sequence and its V-gene family, and reads without a unique V-gene family were dropped. To address suspected cross-contamination and a sequencing artifact, a later analysis removed under 600 highly shared, low-generation-probability nucleotide sequences. A later analysis calculated a clonal expansion index for each public chain from normalized within-repertoire ranks of inferred template counts. Generation probabilities in a later analysis came from a VDJ recombination model fitted to out-of-frame rearrangements, and those results were checked against IGoR. In a later analysis, TCR-TCR, TCR-HLA and TCR-CMV co-occurrence was scored with hypergeometric tests, and a repertoire-size bias correction was applied to TCR pairs. In a later analysis, false discovery rates were estimated by permuting HLA or CMV assignments 20 times. In a later analysis, co-occurring TCRs were grouped with DBSCAN, and TCRdist sequence similarity was added when clustering was performed within HLA-allele-positive subsets. Repertoires with fewer than 30,000 or more than 120,000 public chains, plus five repertoires with anomalous nucleotide sharing, were excluded from co-occurrence clustering. Imported from immuneACCESS, the table was reduced by TCRdb to in-frame sequences with V and J called. These copies leave out some clones; in studies compared against another copy, an unresolved V gene accounts for under half, and the cause of the remainder is not known. The V and J calls and clone size are taken from that table; D and trimming were inferred from the DNA. This sample holds roughly 160,000 clones; less than 90% were observed only once. The ten largest account for under 1.1% of the sample.

The sample originates from a study of cytomegalovirus exposure and HLA in healthy donors (dated by TCRdb to about 2017). Regarding the study in general: According to an earlier analysis of 587 of the donors, 150 million to 200 million T cells yielded 120 million or so unique TCR beta sequences and about 300 Gb of sequence data. Roughly 310 gigabases of sequencing data and around 87 million unique TCR sequences were included in an early release covering around 600 HLA-typed donors. Of the roughly 400 genotyped donors, 65% to 90% fell in the genetic ancestry cluster associated with self-reported Caucasian donors. The study aimed to test whether signatures of past pathogen exposure could be identified by cataloging public T cell receptors. The study used immunosequencing to profile the T cell repertoires of approximately 630 subjects and linked those repertoires to cytomegalovirus serostatus. Along with the roughly 700-subject first cohort, a separate validation cohort of about 110 different subjects was used. The study combined high-throughput TCR immunosequencing, statistical association of individual TCRs with disease status, and machine learning to predict cytomegalovirus infection status. To study patterns of TCR occurrence, a later analysis re-analyzed previously published TCR beta repertoires from 600 to 750 donors and added high-resolution HLA genotyping. The later analysis used no new phenotypic data to find candidate immune exposures, relying instead on TCR beta sequences and their occurrence across donors. To decide whether each TCR beta V gene segment behaved as functional or pseudogenic, an earlier analysis of over 500 of the donors relied on high-throughput TCR beta sequencing. Donor age, sex, ethnicity and CMV serostatus were compiled alongside the repertoire data. Genome-wide SNP genotypes for about three fifths of the roughly 670 donors were used in a later genetic analysis, which treated that subset as a discovery cohort. Every repertoire in the discovery cohort had been generated on one and the same sequencing platform. Class I and class II HLA loci were covered by the typing at four-digit resolution. Typing coverage varied by locus: roughly 629-640 donors for A, B, C, DRB1 and DQB1; roughly 560 for DQA1; around 610 for DPA1; around 490 for DPB1. Five DR-DQ haplotypes were handled as single units for association and clustering because linkage in the cohort was strong. Across around 400 genotyped donors of the cohort, an average of approximately 240,000 unique TCR beta nucleotide sequences per donor were sequenced, and 15% to 20% of those sequences were non-productive.

What the study reported, not specific to this receptor: Most CMV-associated TCR beta chains appeared to be HLA-restricted in a later analysis, and the HLA associations seemed to be driven largely by CMV exposure. Correlated functional status among segregating V segments might reflect linkage disequilibrium, but an unknown experimental factor could not be ruled out. Broadly in line with IMGT annotations, most TCR beta V segments showed up in productive rearrangements about 90% or about 30% of the time in an earlier analysis of 450 to 750 of the donors. V-gene and J-gene trimming of TCR beta chains was associated with a missense DCLRE1C variant in a later genetic analysis, and the association was replicated in an independent cohort. Some IMGT-functional V segments, including TRBV6-2 and TRBV6-3, could not be distinguished by the 87-base-pair reads and were therefore excluded. According to a later analysis, parvovirus B19, influenza, CMV and Epstein-Barr virus appeared linked to several top co-occurrence clusters. A later genetic analysis reported fewer N-insertions in productive TCRs among donors in an Asian-associated ancestry cluster than the roughly 700-donor mean. A later analysis found that HLA-associated TCR beta chains were more clonally expanded and had lower generation probabilities than equally common non-associated chains. Roughly uniform sequencing depth across donors was assumed in presence/absence analyses, although this assumption may not hold. In the study, 150 to 200 TCR beta chains were listed as associated with cytomegalovirus. In vitro tests confirmed that a few of the cytomegalovirus-associated TCR beta chains recognize cytomegalovirus antigens. At a false discovery rate of 0.05, a later analysis linked around 17,000 TCR beta sequences to specific HLA alleles. The cohort was sequenced for TCR beta chains only, and without alpha or paired-chain data the features that could be detected were limited. Because counts were too low, roughly 18 rarely observed V segments, including chromosome 9 orphons, were left out of the earlier analysis of roughly 600 of the donors. The authors suggested that the approach could potentially be extended to other disease states and immunological phenotypes. In a later analysis, TCR association rates were found to vary across HLA loci, with the most associated TCRs seen for DRB1 alleles and the fewest for HLA-C alleles. A cluster of highly shared sequence variants was judged likely to be a technical artifact of the sequencing pipeline. The classifier was reported to diagnose cytomegalovirus status with high specificity and sensitivity in both the original cohort and the validation cohort. The only immune exposure information available for the cohort was CMV serostatus. Because HLA typing was unavailable for some donors at each locus, only the typed subset was used in association tests. A further reported finding was that TCR beta sequences accurately predicted the HLA-A and HLA-B alleles for most subjects in the first cohort. When HLA alleles, especially DR and DQ, strongly co-occurred, TCR associations were difficult to assign to individual alleles. Across donors, most TCR sequences were observed very rarely, whereas some public TCRs were present in many individuals.

Looking up the germline V gene yields CDR1 SGHDT and CDR2 YYEEEE. The CDR3, cysteine through phenylalanine, is 15 amino acids long. Only the CDR3 DNA stays, 45 bases, in frame from base 1. V and J are truncated by 6 bases and 6 bases respectively, leaving an intervening sequence of 19 bases. The sequence is built from TRBV5-6 and TRBJ2-1, with no confidently assigned D gene. Sequenced material: PBMCs. The sequence derives from a man aged 30-40 years in good health and CMV-seronegative. In nucleotides, the sequence is TGTGCCAGCACCTATGGTGGTCCCCTAACCAATGAGCAGTTCTTC. The translation is CASTYGGPLTNEQFF. Joined to the reference TRBV5-6 and TRBJ2-1 proteins, this CDR3 gives the full variable domain: DAGVTQSPTHLIKTRGQQVTLRCSPKSGHDTVSWYQQALGQGPQFIFQYYEEEERQRGNFPDRFSGHQFPNYSSELNVNALLLGDSALYLCASTYGGPLTNEQFFGPGTRLTVL.